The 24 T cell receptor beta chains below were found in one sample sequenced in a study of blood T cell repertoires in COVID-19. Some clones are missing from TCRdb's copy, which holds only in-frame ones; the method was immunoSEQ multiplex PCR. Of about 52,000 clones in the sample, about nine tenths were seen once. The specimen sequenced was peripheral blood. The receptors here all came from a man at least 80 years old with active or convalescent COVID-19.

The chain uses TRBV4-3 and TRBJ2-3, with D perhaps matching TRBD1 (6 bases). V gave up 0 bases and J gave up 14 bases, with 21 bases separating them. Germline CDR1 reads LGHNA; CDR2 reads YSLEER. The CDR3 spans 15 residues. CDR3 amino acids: CASSQDQGPGVPPYF. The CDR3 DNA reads TGCGCCAGCAGCCAAGATCAGGGGCCCGGGGTCCCCCCGTATTTT.

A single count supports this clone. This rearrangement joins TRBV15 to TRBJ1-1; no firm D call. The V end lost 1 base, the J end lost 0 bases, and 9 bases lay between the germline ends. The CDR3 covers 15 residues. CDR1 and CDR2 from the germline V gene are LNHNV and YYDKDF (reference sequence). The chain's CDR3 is CATSRGTGLNTEAFF. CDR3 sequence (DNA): TGTGCCACCAGCAGAGGGACGGGATTGAACACTGAAGCTTTCTTT.

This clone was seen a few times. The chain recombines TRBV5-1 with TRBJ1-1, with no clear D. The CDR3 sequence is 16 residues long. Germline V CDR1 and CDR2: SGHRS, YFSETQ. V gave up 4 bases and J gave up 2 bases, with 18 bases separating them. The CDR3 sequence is CASSHHGDVYNTEAFF. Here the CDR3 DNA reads TGCGCCAGCAGCCACCACGGGGATGTGTATAACACTGAAGCTTTCTTT.

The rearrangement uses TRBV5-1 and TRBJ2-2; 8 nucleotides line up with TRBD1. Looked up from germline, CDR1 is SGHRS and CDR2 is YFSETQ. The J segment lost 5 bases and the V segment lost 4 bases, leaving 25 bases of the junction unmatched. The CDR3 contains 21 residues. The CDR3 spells CASSRKINYRGTPRGTGELFF. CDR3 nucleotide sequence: TGCGCCAGCAGCCGAAAAATAAACTACAGGGGGACCCCGAGGGGAACCGGGGAGCTGTTTTTT.

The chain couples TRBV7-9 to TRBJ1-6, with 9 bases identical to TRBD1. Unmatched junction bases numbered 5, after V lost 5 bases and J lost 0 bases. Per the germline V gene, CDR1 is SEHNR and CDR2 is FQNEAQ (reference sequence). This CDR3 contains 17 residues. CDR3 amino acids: CASSIRQGGSYNSPLHF. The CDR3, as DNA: TGTGCCAGCAGCATCCGACAGGGGGGCTCCTATAATTCACCCCTCCACTTT.

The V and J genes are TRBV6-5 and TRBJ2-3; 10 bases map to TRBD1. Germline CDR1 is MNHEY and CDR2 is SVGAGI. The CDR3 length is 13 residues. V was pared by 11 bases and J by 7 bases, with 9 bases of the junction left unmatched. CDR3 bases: TGTGCCGCCAAGGACAGGGGGAGGTATACGCAGTATTTT. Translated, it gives CAAKDRGRYTQYF.

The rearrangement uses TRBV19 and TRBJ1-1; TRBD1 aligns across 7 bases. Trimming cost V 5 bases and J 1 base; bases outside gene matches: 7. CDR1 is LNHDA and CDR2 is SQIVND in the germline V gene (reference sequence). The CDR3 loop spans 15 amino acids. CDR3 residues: CASSRQGMGNTEAFF. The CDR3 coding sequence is TGTGCCAGTAGTCGACAGGGAATGGGGAACACTGAAGCTTTCTTT.

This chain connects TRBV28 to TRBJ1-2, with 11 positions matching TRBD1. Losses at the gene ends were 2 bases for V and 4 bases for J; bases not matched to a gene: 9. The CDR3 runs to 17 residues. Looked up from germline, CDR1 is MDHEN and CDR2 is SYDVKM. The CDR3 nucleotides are TGTGCCAGCAGTTTACCGGCTGGGGACAGGGGGGCCTATGGCTACACCTTC. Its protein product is CASSLPAGDRGAYGYTF.

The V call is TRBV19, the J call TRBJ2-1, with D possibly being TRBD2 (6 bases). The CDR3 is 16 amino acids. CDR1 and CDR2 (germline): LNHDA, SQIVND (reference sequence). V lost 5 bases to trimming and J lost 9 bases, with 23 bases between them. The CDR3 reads CASSPWGEGRYSEQFF. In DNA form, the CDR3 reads TGTGCCAGTAGTCCCTGGGGGGAAGGCCGTTATAGTGAGCAGTTCTTC. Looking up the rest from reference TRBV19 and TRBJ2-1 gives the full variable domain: DGGITQSPKYLFRKEGQNVTLSCEQNLNHDAMYWYRQDPGQGLRLIYYSQIVNDFQKGDIAEGYSVSREKKESFPLTVTSAQKNPTAFYLCASSPWGEGRYSEQFFGPGTRLTVL.

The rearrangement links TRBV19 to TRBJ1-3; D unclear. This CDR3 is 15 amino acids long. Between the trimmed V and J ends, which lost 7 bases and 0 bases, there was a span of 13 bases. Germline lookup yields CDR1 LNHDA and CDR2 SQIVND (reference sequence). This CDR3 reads CASTATVDSGNTIYF. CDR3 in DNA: TGTGCCAGTACCGCCACAGTGGACTCTGGAAACACCATATATTTT.

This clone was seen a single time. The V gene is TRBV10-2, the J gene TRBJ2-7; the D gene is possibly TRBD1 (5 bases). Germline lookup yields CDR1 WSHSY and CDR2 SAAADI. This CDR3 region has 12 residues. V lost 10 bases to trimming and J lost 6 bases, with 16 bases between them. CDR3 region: CATSETVGEQYF. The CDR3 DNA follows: TGCGCCACCTCCGAGACAGTAGGCGAGCAGTACTTC.

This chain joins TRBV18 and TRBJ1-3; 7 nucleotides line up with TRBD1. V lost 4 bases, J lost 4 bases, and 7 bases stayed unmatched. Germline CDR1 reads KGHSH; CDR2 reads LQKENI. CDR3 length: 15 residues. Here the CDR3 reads CASSLSGTAGNTIYF. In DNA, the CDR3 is TGTGCCAGCTCACTATCCGGGACAGCCGGAAACACCATATATTTT.

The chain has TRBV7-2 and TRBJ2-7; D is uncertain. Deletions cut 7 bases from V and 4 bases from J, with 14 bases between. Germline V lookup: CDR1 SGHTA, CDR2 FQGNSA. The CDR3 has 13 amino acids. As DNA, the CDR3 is TGTGCCAGCACCCAAGGCGGAGTGTACGAGCAGTACTTC. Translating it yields CASTQGGVYEQYF. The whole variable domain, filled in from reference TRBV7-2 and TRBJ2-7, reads GAGVSQSPSNKVTEKGKDVELRCDPISGHTALYWYRQSLGQGLEFLIYFQGNSAPDKSGLPSDRFSAERTGGSVSTLTIQRTQQEDSAVYLCASTQGGVYEQYFGPGTRLTVT.

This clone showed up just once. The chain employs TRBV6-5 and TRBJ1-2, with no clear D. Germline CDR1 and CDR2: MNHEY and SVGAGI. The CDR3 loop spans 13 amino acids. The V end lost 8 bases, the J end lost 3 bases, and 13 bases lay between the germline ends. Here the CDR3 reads CASRKAQYYGYTF. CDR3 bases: TGTGCCAGCCGCAAGGCACAGTACTATGGCTACACCTTC.

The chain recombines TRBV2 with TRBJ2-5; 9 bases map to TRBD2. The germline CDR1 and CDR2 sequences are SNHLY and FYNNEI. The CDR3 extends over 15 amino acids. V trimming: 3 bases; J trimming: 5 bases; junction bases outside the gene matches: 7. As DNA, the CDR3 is TGTGCCAGCAGTGATTCTGCGGGGGGGCAGGAGACCCAGTACTTC. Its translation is CASSDSAGGQETQYF.

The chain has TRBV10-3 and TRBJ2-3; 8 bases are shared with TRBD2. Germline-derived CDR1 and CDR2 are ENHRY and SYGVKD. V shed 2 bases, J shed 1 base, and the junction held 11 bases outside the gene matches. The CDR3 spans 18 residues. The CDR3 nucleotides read TGTGCCATCAGTGAGGACGGGACTAGGGCGACTGGCACAGATACGCAGTATTTT. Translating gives CAISEDGTRATGTDTQYF.

CDR3 coding DNA: TGTGCCACCAGCAGAGATACGGGGGGGACAGGGAAGTTCTTC. Translating gives CATSRDTGGTGKFF. V and J are TRBV15 and TRBJ2-1; tentative D call: TRBD1 (9 bases). The CDR3 is 14 amino acids. Per the germline V gene, CDR1 is LNHNV and CDR2 is YYDKDF (reference sequence). V was shortened by 0 bases and J by 14 bases, with 17 bases between the two germline ends.

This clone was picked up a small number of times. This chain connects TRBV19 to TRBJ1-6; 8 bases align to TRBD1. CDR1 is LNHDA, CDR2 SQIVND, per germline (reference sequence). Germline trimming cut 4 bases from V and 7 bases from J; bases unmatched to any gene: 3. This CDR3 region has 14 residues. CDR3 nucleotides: TGTGCCAGTAGTACGGACAGGGAGAATTCACCCCTCCACTTT. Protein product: CASSTDRENSPLHF.

CDR3 sequence (DNA): TGTGCCTGGAGCGTTGAACAGGGTGAAGCTTTCTTT. Translating gives CAWSVEQGEAFF. The rearrangement joins TRBV30 to TRBJ1-1; possible D gene TRBD1, 6 bases. Germline V gives CDR1 GTSNPN, CDR2 SVGIG (reference sequence). Trimming left V 3 bases short and J 7 bases short, with 12 bases between. The CDR3 length is 12 residues.

The CDR3 spells CASSGPGQGGGYTF. The CDR3 DNA follows: TGTGCCAGCAGCGGACCGGGACAGGGCGGGGGCTACACCTTC. The V gene is TRBV7-9, the J gene TRBJ1-2, with 9 bases matching TRBD1. The junction had 9 bases not matched to a gene; V was cut back by 5 bases and J by 8 bases. The CDR3 length is 14 residues. CDR1 is SEHNR and CDR2 is FQNEAQ in the germline V gene (reference sequence).

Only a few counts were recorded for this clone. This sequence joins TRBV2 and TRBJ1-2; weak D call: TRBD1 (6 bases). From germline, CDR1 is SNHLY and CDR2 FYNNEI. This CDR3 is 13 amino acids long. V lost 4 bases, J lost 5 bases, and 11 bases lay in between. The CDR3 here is CASSAQGSYGYTF. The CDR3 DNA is TGTGCCAGCAGTGCGCAGGGGTCTTATGGCTACACCTTC.

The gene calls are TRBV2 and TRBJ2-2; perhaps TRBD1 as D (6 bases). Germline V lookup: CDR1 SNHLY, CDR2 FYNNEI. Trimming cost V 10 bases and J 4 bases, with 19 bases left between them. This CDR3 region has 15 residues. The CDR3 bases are TGTGCCACCTTCCCCGGGACATCTCCCACCGGGGAGCTGTTTTTT. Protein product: CATFPGTSPTGELFF. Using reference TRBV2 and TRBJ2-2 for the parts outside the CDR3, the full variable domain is EPEVTQTPSHQVTQMGQEVILRCVPISNHLYFYWYRQILGQKVEFLVSFYNNEISEKSEIFDDQFSVERPDGSNFTLKIRSTKLEDSAMYFCATFPGTSPTGELFFGEGSRLTVL.

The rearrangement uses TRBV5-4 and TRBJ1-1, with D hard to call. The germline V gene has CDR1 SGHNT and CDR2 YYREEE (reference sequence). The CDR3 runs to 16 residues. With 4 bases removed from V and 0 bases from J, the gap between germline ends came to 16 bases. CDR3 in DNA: TGTGCCAGCAGCCCCTACCGCGTTGCCTTGAACACTGAAGCTTTCTTT. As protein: CASSPYRVALNTEAFF.

CDR3 sequence: CASSPGTGSHEQYF. DNA for the CDR3: TGTGCCAGCAGCCCCGGGACAGGGAGCCACGAGCAGTACTTC. The rearrangement uses TRBV7-9 and TRBJ2-7; 9 nucleotides match TRBD1. This CDR3 is 14 amino acids long. Germline V gene lookup returns CDR1 SEHNR and CDR2 FQNEAQ (reference sequence). The V and J ends lost 5 bases and 5 bases, in that order; junction bases with no gene match: 7.